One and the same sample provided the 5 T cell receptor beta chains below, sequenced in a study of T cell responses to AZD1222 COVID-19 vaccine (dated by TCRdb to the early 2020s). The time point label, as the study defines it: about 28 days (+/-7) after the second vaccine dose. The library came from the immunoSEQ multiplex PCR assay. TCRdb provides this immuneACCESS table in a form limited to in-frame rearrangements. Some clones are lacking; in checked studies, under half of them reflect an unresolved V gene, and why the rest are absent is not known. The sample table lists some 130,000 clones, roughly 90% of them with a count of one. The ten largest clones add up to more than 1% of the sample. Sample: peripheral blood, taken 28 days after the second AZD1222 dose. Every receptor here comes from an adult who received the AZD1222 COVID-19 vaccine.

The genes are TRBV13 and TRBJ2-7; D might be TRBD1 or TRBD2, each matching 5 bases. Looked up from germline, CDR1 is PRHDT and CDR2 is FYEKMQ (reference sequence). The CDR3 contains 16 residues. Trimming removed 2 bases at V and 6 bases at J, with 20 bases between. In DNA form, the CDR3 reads TGTGCCAGCAGCTTAACTGGCTACCCGGGACCCTCCGAGCAGTACTTC. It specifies CASSLTGYPGPSEQYF.

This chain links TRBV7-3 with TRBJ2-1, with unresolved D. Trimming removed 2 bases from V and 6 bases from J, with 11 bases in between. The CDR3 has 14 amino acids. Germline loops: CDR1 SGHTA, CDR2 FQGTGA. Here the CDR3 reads CASSLYPRGNEQFF. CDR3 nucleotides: TGTGCCAGCAGCTTATATCCCCGAGGCAATGAGCAGTTCTTC. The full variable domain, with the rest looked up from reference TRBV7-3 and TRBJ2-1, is GAGVSQTPSNKVTEKGKYVELRCDPISGHTALYWYRQSLGQGPEFLIYFQGTGAADDSGLPNDRFFAVRPEGSVSTLKIQRTERGDSAVYLCASSLYPRGNEQFFGPGTRLTVL.

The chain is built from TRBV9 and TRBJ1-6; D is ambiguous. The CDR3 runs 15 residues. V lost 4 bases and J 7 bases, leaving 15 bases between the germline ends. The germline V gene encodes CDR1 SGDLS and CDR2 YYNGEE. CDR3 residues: CASSPEGLRNSPLHF. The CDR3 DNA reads TGTGCCAGCAGCCCCGAAGGACTGAGGAATTCACCCCTCCACTTT.

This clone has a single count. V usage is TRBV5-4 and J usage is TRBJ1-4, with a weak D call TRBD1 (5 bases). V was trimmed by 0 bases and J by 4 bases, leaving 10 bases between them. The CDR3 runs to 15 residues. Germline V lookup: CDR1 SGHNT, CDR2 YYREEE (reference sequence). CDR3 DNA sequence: TGTGCCAGCAGCTTGGGGGGCCGGCTTAATGAAAAACTGTTTTTT. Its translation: CASSLGGRLNEKLFF.

The CDR3 loop is CASSLAGSNMGNTIYF. DNA of the CDR3: TGCGCCAGCAGCCTCGCCGGGAGCAATATGGGAAACACCATATATTTT. The V gene is TRBV5-1, the J gene TRBJ1-3; no definite D call. Germline V gives CDR1 SGHRS, CDR2 YFSETQ. Trimming took 4 bases from V and 4 from J, leaving 18 bases between them. The CDR3 has 16 amino acids.